This T cell receptor beta chain was recorded in a study of blood T cell repertoires in COVID-19 (dated by TCRdb to the early 2020s). Describing the broader study: Samples covering the acute and convalescent phases of COVID-19 were provided by collaborators in the United States, Italy and Spain. Where available, HLA class I and class II types were taken from metadata supplied by the sample provider and were not determined by assay-based typing. The samples were drawn from two sources: the first 160 participants of the ongoing ImmuneRACE study, and fewer than 1,500 subjects contributed by 6 global collaborators. A de-identified subject ID, COVID-19 status, age in years and sex were almost always included in the sample metadata. Subjects who had been exposed to COVID-19, were actively infected with it, or had recovered from it provided the deeply sampled blood TCRbeta repertoires that made up the dataset. The material from the prospective study consisted of cDNA or gDNA derived from T cells, B-cell-depleted T cells, or PBMCs. The repertoires were released in a freely available public database meant as a resource for research on the immune response to SARS-CoV-2. The investigation overall reported the following: The quantity of clinical and demographic metadata differed by source and by participant and was supplied without curation.

TCRbeta CDR3 regions were amplified from genomic DNA using the immunoSEQ Assay, a bias-controlled multiplex PCR. In the original analysis: Within the assay, amplification of reference gene primers was used to estimate how many nucleated cells each sample contained. To quantify the absolute abundance of each unique TCRbeta CDR3 rearrangement, sequence reads were collapsed and filtered. For each sample, productive Simpson clonality was calculated as the square root of Simpson's diversity index over productive rearrangements. TCRdb limited this immuneACCESS table to in-frame rearrangements with V and J called. A share of clones is missing; checked studies link under half to unresolved V genes, and the rest is unexplained. V and J calls and clone size come straight from that table; D and trimming were deduced from the DNA. The sample data list 150,000 to 200,000 clones, and over 80% of these were observed just once. Together, the top ten hold under 15% of the sample.

There are 18 amino acids in the CDR3, from cysteine to phenylalanine inclusive. CDR3 DNA only is kept here, 54 bases in frame from base 1. The germline V and J ends show losses of 4 bases and 4 bases respectively, and no gene match explains 15 bases of the junction. Based on the germline V gene, the CDR1 and CDR2 sequences are MGHRA and YSYEKL. Concerning this clone itself: Its specific antigen is unknown. One base away there is no much larger clone; base qualities are not given.

Participants in the prospective study were enrolled through a virtual design, were aged about 18 to 100 years, and lived in roughly 26 United States geographic areas. In the prospective study, cohorts were assigned on the basis of participant-reported clinical history obtained from a screening survey and a study questionnaire. Recovered participants in ImmuneRACE Cohort 3 were defined as having two consecutive negative NP/OP PCR tests, clearance from a healthcare professional, or resolution of symptoms. Mobile phlebotomists in the prospective study collected whole blood, serum and a nasopharyngeal or oropharyngeal swab from every participant. Prospective study participants could optionally give additional blood draws and questionnaires over a roughly 2-month period. Prospective study blood samples were shipped either frozen or at room temperature before DNA extraction.

This clonotype originated in a woman aged 60 to 75 who had recovered from COVID-19. Sequenced input: PBMCs or T cells enriched from blood (not recorded which). The sequence is built from TRBV4-1 and TRBJ2-3; 9 bases in the junction line up with TRBD2. The nucleotides read TGCGCCAGCAGCCCGGGCCCGCTCCGAGCGGGGGGACCAGATACGCAGTATTTT. It translates to CASSPGPLRAGGPDTQYF.